A selection of T cell receptor beta chains follows, all from one sample in a study of T cell changes during pregnancy in multiple sclerosis. Libraries were prepared by immunoSEQ multiplex PCR; TCRdb keeps only in-frame clonotypes and omits some of them. Of some 40,000 clones in the sample, about 89% are singletons; the top ten hold over 0.3%. This sample comprised CD4+ T cells from peripheral blood mononuclear cells, obtained in the third trimester of pregnancy. The receptors come from a female donor in good health, enrolled as a control in a pregnancy study. The CDR3 runs from the conserved cysteine through the conserved F or W. The D gene is left open where the match is weak. Clone size is not always given. Where it is, it says once, few, many or a class for expanded clones.

>-|TRBJ1-2|-|TRBV7-9
TGTGCCAGCACCCAGGGTGACTATGGCTACACCTTC
CASTQGDYGYTF
>-|TRBJ2-1|TRBD1|TRBV5-5
TGTGCCAGCAGCCCCGTCGCCGGGACAGCCCTCCCTGAAGGGCAGTTCTTC
CASSPVAGTALPEGQFF
>-|TRBJ2-7|TRBD1|TRBV30
TGTGCCTGGAGTGTAACAGGGGCTTACTACGAGCAGTACTTC
CAWSVTGAYYEQYF
>-|TRBJ2-3|-|TRBV5-1
TGCGCCAGCAGCTTGGGGGGGCGCGGCACAGATACGCAGTATTTT
CASSLGGRGTDTQYF
>once|TRBJ1-1|TRBD1|TRBV6-5
TGTGCCAGCAGGCGGGACAGCAAGACTGAAGCTTTCTTT
CASRRDSKTEAFF
>-|TRBJ2-1|-|TRBV2
TGTGCCACCCGGGAGGACAGTACCTACAATGAGCAGTTCTTC
CATREDSTYNEQFF
>-|TRBJ2-3|-|TRBV12-5
TGTGCTAGTGGTTTGGACGGACTGTCAGATACGCAGTATTTT
CASGLDGLSDTQYF
>once|TRBJ2-7|TRBD2|TRBV28
TGTGCCAGCAGTAACCCCAAGCGGGAGAGGCCCTACGAGCAGTACTTC
CASSNPKRERPYEQYF
>-|TRBJ2-7|-|TRBV5-1
TGCGCCAGCAGCTTAGGAGACAGGACATCCTACGAGCAGTACTTC
CASSLGDRTSYEQYF
>-|TRBJ2-7|TRBD1|TRBV19
TGTGCCAGTGCCCTCCGGGACAGCTCCTCCTACGAGCAGTACTTC
CASALRDSSSYEQYF
>-|TRBJ2-4|-|TRBV2
TGTGCCAGCAGGTCCTCTAGCGTCGCCAAAAACATTCAGTACTTC
CASRSSSVAKNIQYF
>-|TRBJ1-1|TRBD1|TRBV5-6
TGTGCCAGCAGCTACAGGGGGGGCGCGGAAGCTTTCTTT
CASSYRGGAEAFF
>-|TRBJ2-5|TRBD2|TRBV18
TGTGCCAGCTCACCGCCCCTTCCTGAGGGGAGGGTCCAGTACTTC
CASSPPLPEGRVQYF
>-|TRBJ2-1|-|TRBV15
TGTGCCACCAGCCCACATAGCGTAGACAATGAGCAGTTCTTC
CATSPHSVDNEQFF
>-|TRBJ2-7|-|TRBV7-7
TGTGCTAGCAGCTTAGCGACAGGAATTGGCTACGAGCAGTACTTC
CASSLATGIGYEQYF
>-|TRBJ1-1|TRBD1|TRBV19
TGTGCCAGTAGTTTTGGGTTGGGACAGCACACTGAAGCTTTCTTT
CASSFGLGQHTEAFF
>once|TRBJ1-1|TRBD1|TRBV7-9
TGTGCCAGCAGCTTAGGGCTGGGCAGGGGGCGGTACACTGAAGCTTTCTTT
CASSLGLGRGRYTEAFF
>-|TRBJ2-7|TRBD2|TRBV5-6
TGTGCCAGCACACAAACTCAGGGAGGGGAGTACTTC
CASTQTQGGEYF
>-|TRBJ1-2|-|TRBV11-1
TGTGCCAGCAGTCAGACTGTCGGTAACTATGGCTACACCTTC
CASSQTVGNYGYTF
>-|TRBJ2-3|-|TRBV27
TGTGCCAGCAGTGCAGCAGATACGCAGTATTTT
CASSAADTQYF
>-|TRBJ2-3|-|TRBV27
TGTGCCAGCAGTTTATCACAATCGATGCTAGATACGCAGTATTTT
CASSLSQSMLDTQYF
>-|TRBJ1-1|-|TRBV19
TGTGCCAGACGGGCGCTGGCCGCCCAGGGCACTGAAGCTTTCTTT
CARRALAAQGTEAFF
>-|TRBJ2-7|TRBD2|TRBV5-1
TGCGCCAGCAGCTTGTCTGCGGGAGGGGGAACCTACGAGCAGTACTTC
CASSLSAGGGTYEQYF
>once|TRBJ1-1|-|TRBV29-1
TGCAGCGTTGTGGGGAACAGGCTAACCGGGAACACTGAAGCTTTCTTT
CSVVGNRLTGNTEAFF
>-|TRBJ1-1|-|TRBV19
TGTGCCAGTATTCAGGGGTGGGAGACTGAAGCTTTCTTT
CASIQGWETEAFF
>-|TRBJ1-2|TRBD1|TRBV6-5
TGTGCCAGCAGACCTGGGACAGGGCTGGGCTACACCTTC
CASRPGTGLGYTF
>once|TRBJ2-6|TRBD2|TRBV9
TGTGCCAGCAGCGTATCAGCGGCGGGAGTCCCCTCTGGGGCCAACGTCCTGACTTTC
CASSVSAAGVPSGANVLTF
>-|TRBJ1-1|-|TRBV5-1
TGCGCCAGCAGCTTGAATTTAGGGGGGGCCGGCACTGAAGCTTTCTTT
CASSLNLGGAGTEAFF
>-|TRBJ2-3|-|TRBV6-6
TGTGCCAGCGGGGGACTGGGCACAGATACGCAGTATTTT
CASGGLGTDTQYF
>-|TRBJ2-3|-|TRBV7-2
TGTGCCAGCAGCTCTGTCGGCGGGAACCCAGATACGCAGTATTTT
CASSSVGGNPDTQYF
>-|TRBJ2-7|TRBD1|TRBV29-1
TGCAGCGTTGGAGTTCCGACAGGGCGATCCTACGAGCAGTACTTC
CSVGVPTGRSYEQYF
>-|TRBJ1-1|TRBD1|TRBV28
TGTGCCAGCAGCGAACTAAGGGACAGGTGGAACACTGAAGCTTTCTTT
CASSELRDRWNTEAFF
>-|TRBJ1-4|-|TRBV5-8
TGTGCCAGCAGCTCCGGACAGACTGGGGGTTCGAATGAAAAACTGTTTTTT
CASSSGQTGGSNEKLFF
>-|TRBJ2-3|-|TRBV11-2
TGTGCCAGCAGCTTAGATCGGGGAGCAGATACGCAGTATTTT
CASSLDRGADTQYF
>-|TRBJ1-2|TRBD1|TRBV2
TGTGCCAGCAGTGAGGGACAGAACTATGGCTACACCTTC
CASSEGQNYGYTF
>-|TRBJ2-1|-|TRBV28
TGTGCCAGCAGTTTGACAGCTAGATCCGATGAGCAGTTCTTC
CASSLTARSDEQFF
>once|TRBJ2-3|-|TRBV5-1
TGCGCCAGCAGCCTTAGCGGAGCGAGCACAGATACGCAGTATTTT
CASSLSGASTDTQYF
>-|TRBJ1-2|TRBD1|TRBV28
TGTGCCAGCACCTCAGGGGGCATGCTTTATGGCTACACCTTC
CASTSGGMLYGYTF
>-|TRBJ2-7|TRBD2|TRBV18
TGTGCCAGCTCACCCGGACTAGCGGGAACCGGAGAGCAGTACTTC
CASSPGLAGTGEQYF
>-|TRBJ2-6|-|TRBV6-5
TGTGCCAGCAGCGCCTACGTCGCCAACGTCCTGACTTTC
CASSAYVANVLTF
>-|TRBJ1-4|TRBD1|TRBV5-4
TGTGCCAGCAGCACTCATGGACAGGGGGGGGAAAAACTGTTTTTT
CASSTHGQGGEKLFF
>-|TRBJ2-7|-|TRBV6-5
TGTGCCAGCAGTTACTCGACCGGGTACTACGAGCAGTACTTC
CASSYSTGYYEQYF
>-|TRBJ2-1|-|TRBV25-1
TGTGCCAGCAGTGAATGGGGAAGCGGTAGCTCCTACAATGAGCAGTTCTTC
CASSEWGSGSSYNEQFF
>-|TRBJ2-1|TRBD1|TRBV11-1
TGTGCCAGCAGCCGTACTGGGACAGGGCTATACAATGAGCAGTTCTTC
CASSRTGTGLYNEQFF